This TCR beta chain comes out of a study of blood T cell repertoires in COVID-19. As for the study in general: The cDNA or gDNA used as material had been derived from T cells, B-cell-depleted T cells, or PBMCs.

Under the authors' procedure: Reference gene primer amplification gave nucleated cell count estimates. Sequencing was performed with immunoSEQ multiplex PCR; in TCRdb, only in-frame clones are kept and a portion is missing. V and J calls and clone size are given by that table; D and trimming were obtained from the DNA. Here the sample spans under 200,000 clones, about 85% being singletons. This clone was observed a few times. This CDR3 spans 16 amino acids. V lost 0 bases and J lost 6; bases outside the gene matches: 3. Per germline, CDR1 SEHNR and CDR2 FQNEAQ (reference sequence). The source material was peripheral blood. This chain links TRBV7-9 with TRBJ2-7; 15 bases are shared with TRBD2. The clonotype originates from a woman of 80 years or more with acute or convalescent COVID-19. The CDR3 DNA reads as TGTGCCAGCAGCTTAGCTAAGGGACTAGCGGGAGGCGAGCAGTACTTC. Translation: CASSLAKGLAGGEQYF.